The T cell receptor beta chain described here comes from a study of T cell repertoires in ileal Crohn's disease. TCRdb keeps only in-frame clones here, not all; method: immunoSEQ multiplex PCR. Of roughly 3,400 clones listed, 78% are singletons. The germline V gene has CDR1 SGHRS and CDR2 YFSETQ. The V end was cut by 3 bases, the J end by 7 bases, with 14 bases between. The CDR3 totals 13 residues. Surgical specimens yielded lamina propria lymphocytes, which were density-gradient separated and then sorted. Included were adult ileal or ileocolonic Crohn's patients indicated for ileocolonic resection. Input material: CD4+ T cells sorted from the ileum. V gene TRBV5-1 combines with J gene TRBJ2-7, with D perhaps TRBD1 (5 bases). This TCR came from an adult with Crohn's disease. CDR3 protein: CASSYPGQWEQYF. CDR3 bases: TGCGCCAGCAGCTACCCCGGACAATGGGAGCAGTACTTC.